This entry is about one T cell receptor (beta chain). This specimen comes from a study of OX40 agonist ivuxolimab in advanced cancers. CDR1 and CDR2 (germline): SNHLY, FYNNEI. The CDR3 contains 13 residues. V was pared by 11 bases and J by 1 base, with 14 bases between. TCRdb's table, derived via immunoSEQ multiplex PCR, lists solely in-frame clones and lacks some. The table lists about 25,000 clones, about nine tenths of them singletons. This receptor was obtained from an adult with an advanced solid tumor such as melanoma, head and neck, liver or kidney cancer. This specimen was CD4+ or CD8+ T cells sorted from blood, taken in a trial of the OX40 agonist ivuxolimab. The chain carries TRBV2 and TRBJ2-5; D remains unclear. This CDR3 is CADRPGLQETQYF. The CDR3 DNA sequence: TGTGCCGATCGACCCGGCCTCCAAGAGACCCAGTACTTC.